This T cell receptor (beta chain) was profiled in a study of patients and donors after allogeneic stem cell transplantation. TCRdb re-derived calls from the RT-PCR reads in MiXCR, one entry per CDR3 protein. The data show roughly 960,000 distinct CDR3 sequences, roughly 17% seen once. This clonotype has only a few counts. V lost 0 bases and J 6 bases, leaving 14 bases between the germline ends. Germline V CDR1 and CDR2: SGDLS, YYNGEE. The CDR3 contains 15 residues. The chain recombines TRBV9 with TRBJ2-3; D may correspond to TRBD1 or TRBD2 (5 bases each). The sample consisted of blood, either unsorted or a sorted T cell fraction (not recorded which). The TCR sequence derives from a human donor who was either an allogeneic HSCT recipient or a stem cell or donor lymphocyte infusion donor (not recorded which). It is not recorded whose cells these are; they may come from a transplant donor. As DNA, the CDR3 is TGTGCCAGCAGCGTAGAATTCGGGAAGGGGGATACGCAGTATTTT. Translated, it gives CASSVEFGKGDTQYF. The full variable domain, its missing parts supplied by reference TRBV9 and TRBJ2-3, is DSGVTQTPKHLITATGQRVTLRCSPRSGDLSVYWYQQSLDQGLQFLIQYYNGEERAKGNILERFSAQQFPDLHSELNLSSLELGDSALYFCASSVEFGKGDTQYFGPGTRLTVL.